This T cell receptor beta chain was sequenced during a study of radiation and T cells in renal cell carcinoma. Using immunoSEQ multiplex PCR, the repertoire was profiled, and TCRdb retains in-frame clones only, with some absent. The sample lists tens of thousands of clones; 60% to 85% were seen once. Specified time point: blood 4 weeks post-SBRT, at nephrectomy. Documented treatment: 15 Gy SBRT to primary tumor, nephrectomy 4 weeks later. Nephrectomy followed 15 Gy stereotactic body radiation by 4 weeks. There are 14 residues in the CDR3. The V end lost 4 bases, the J end lost 4 bases, and 13 bases lay between the germline ends. Germline V gene lookup returns CDR1 SGHDN and CDR2 FVKESK.

This material consisted of blood, taken from a patient whose treatment included radiotherapy and nephrectomy. This sequence was found in a man aged 55 to 70 with renal cell carcinoma. The chain has TRBV14 and TRBJ1-2; D gene unclear. CDR3 sequence reads: CASSLDSPLYGYTF. As DNA, the CDR3 is TGTGCCAGCAGCCTGGACTCCCCTCTCTATGGCTACACCTTC.